Below are 5 T cell receptor beta chains sequenced from a single sample in a study of shared clonotypes between healthy human individuals. Libraries were prepared by immunoSEQ multiplex PCR; TCRdb keeps only in-frame clonotypes and omits some of them. The sample includes over a million clones, 98% of them seen just once. The specimen was naive CD4+ T cells sorted from blood. The subset denotes: CD45RA+ positively selected. All receptors derive from a man aged 30-40 years in good health.

The count of this clone is one. J is TRBJ2-3 and V is TRBV14; TRBD2 matches 7 bases. V dropped 4 bases and J dropped 2; count of bases not matched to a gene: 9. The germline V gene has CDR1 SGHDN and CDR2 FVKESK. The CDR3 runs 16 residues. The CDR3 region is CASSPHRLAATDTQYF. CDR3 bases: TGTGCCAGCAGCCCACACCGACTAGCAGCCACAGATACGCAGTATTTT.

The rearrangement links TRBV2 to TRBJ1-2; unclear D gene. V lost 8 bases and J lost 6, with 19 bases in between. The CDR3 covers 14 residues. In germline, CDR1 is SNHLY, CDR2 FYNNEI. The CDR3 DNA reads as TGTGCCAGCGGAGATCCCCCCTTTGCCCATGGCTACACCTTC. Its translation is CASGDPPFAHGYTF.

This rearrangement joins TRBV11-2 to TRBJ2-7; D is unclear. The germline CDR1 and CDR2 sequences are SGHAT and FQNNGV. V dropped 8 bases and J dropped 7 bases, with 15 bases sitting between them. This CDR3 is 12 amino acids long. CDR3 nucleotides: TGTGCCAGCGGTCATCTGGCAACTGAGCAGTACTTC. This translates into CASGHLATEQYF.

J is TRBJ2-3 and V is TRBV10-1; 12 bases agree with TRBD2. The CDR3 spans 15 residues. Trimming removed 5 bases from V and 4 bases from J; junction bases left unmatched: 4. Germline V gene sequence: CDR1 WNHNN, CDR2 SYGVQD (reference sequence). The CDR3 DNA sequence: TGCGCCAGCAGTCAGACTAGCGGGAGCGCAGATACGCAGTATTTT. Protein sequence: CASSQTSGSADTQYF.

This chain uses TRBV5-1 with TRBJ2-7; D gene uncertain. From germline, CDR1 is SGHRS and CDR2 YFSETQ. V was trimmed by 0 bases and J by 3 bases, leaving 10 bases between them. CDR3 length: 14 amino acids. The CDR3 here is CASSLGQLFYEQYF. The CDR3, as DNA: TGCGCCAGCAGCTTGGGGCAGCTCTTCTACGAGCAGTACTTC.